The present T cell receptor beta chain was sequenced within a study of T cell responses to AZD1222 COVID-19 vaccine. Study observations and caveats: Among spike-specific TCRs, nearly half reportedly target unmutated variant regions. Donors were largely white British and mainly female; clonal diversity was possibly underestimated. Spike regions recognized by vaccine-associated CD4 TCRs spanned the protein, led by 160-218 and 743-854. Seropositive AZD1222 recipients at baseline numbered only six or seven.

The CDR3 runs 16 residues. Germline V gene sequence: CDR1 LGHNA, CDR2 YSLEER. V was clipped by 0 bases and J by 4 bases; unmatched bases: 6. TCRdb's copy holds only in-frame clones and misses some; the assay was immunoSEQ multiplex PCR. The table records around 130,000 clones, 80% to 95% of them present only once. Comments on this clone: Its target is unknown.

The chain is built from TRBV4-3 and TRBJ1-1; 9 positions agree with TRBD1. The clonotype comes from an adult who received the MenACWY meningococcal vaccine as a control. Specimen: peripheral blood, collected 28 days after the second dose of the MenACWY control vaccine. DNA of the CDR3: TGCGCCAGCAGCCAAGAGACCGGGACAGGGACCACTGAAGCTTTCTTT. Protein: CASSQETGTGTTEAFF.